A selection of T cell receptor beta chains follows, all from one sample in a study of a mutant IDH1 vaccine in newly diagnosed glioma. Clones were read by immunoSEQ multiplex PCR, and TCRdb kept only the in-frame ones, dropping some. The sample holds roughly 84,000 clones, roughly 80% seen once. Sequencing used PBMCs, obtained from a glioma patient treated with radiotherapy, temozolomide or both. The source is a man aged 35 to 55 with glioma. Some clones in this sample may be carry-over from other donors' samples. The CDR3 runs from the conserved cysteine through the conserved F or W. Each record gives: V gene, J gene, D gene, clone size, CDR3 DNA, CDR3 protein. A D gene is named only where the DNA matches it firmly. Clone size is shown for a subset of rows, as once, few, many or a class of expanded clone.

v_call: TRBV13; j_call: TRBJ1-1; d_call: .; clone_size: few; cdr3_nt: TGTGCCAGCAGCCCTTGGGACACTGAAGCTTTCTTT; cdr3_aa: CASSPWDTEAFF
v_call: TRBV7-9; j_call: TRBJ1-1; d_call: TRBD1; clone_size: .; cdr3_nt: TGTGCCAGCAGTCAACAGGGGGTGAGCACTGAAGCTTTCTTT; cdr3_aa: CASSQQGVSTEAFF
v_call: TRBV5-1; j_call: TRBJ2-1; d_call: .; clone_size: once; cdr3_nt: TGCGCCAGCAGCTTGGTAGAGGAGCAAAACAATGAGCAGTTCTTC; cdr3_aa: CASSLVEEQNNEQFF
v_call: TRBV2; j_call: TRBJ1-1; d_call: .; clone_size: .; cdr3_nt: TGTGCCAGCCCCAGGGGGAACACTGAAGCTTTCTTT; cdr3_aa: CASPRGNTEAFF
v_call: TRBV6-6; j_call: TRBJ1-6; d_call: TRBD1; clone_size: .; cdr3_nt: TGTGCCAGCAGCCGCGCCACCGGGACAGGATATTCACCCCTCCACTTT; cdr3_aa: CASSRATGTGYSPLHF
v_call: TRBV7-6; j_call: TRBJ2-7; d_call: .; clone_size: .; cdr3_nt: TGTGCCAGCAGCCCTCGGACGTCCCAAGAGCAGTACTTC; cdr3_aa: CASSPRTSQEQYF
v_call: TRBV13; j_call: TRBJ2-5; d_call: .; clone_size: .; cdr3_nt: TGTGCCAGCAGCTTAGGCCTCGAATTGGAGACCCAGTACTTC; cdr3_aa: CASSLGLELETQYF
v_call: TRBV2; j_call: TRBJ1-5; d_call: .; clone_size: few; cdr3_nt: TGTGCCAGCAGTGGCGGGTTCGGTCAGCCCCAGCATTTT; cdr3_aa: CASSGGFGQPQHF
v_call: TRBV10-2; j_call: TRBJ2-7; d_call: .; clone_size: .; cdr3_nt: TGCGCCAGCAGTGAGTCAAAGGCCGAGCAGTACTTC; cdr3_aa: CASSESKAEQYF
v_call: TRBV4-1; j_call: TRBJ2-2; d_call: .; clone_size: once; cdr3_nt: TGCGCCAGCAGAAGGGGGACTAACACCGGGGAGCTGTTTTTT; cdr3_aa: CASRRGTNTGELFF
v_call: TRBV27; j_call: TRBJ1-6; d_call: TRBD1; clone_size: few; cdr3_nt: TGTGCCAGCAGTTTAGACAGGGGACCCCTCCACTTT; cdr3_aa: CASSLDRGPLHF
v_call: TRBV5-6; j_call: TRBJ2-7; d_call: TRBD1; clone_size: .; cdr3_nt: TGTGCCAGCAGTTACGGACAGGGGGCCTACGAGCAGTACTTC; cdr3_aa: CASSYGQGAYEQYF
v_call: TRBV29-1; j_call: TRBJ2-7; d_call: .; clone_size: .; cdr3_nt: TGCAGCGTTGCATCGGGGGGCGGTGGCTACGAGCAGTACTTC; cdr3_aa: CSVASGGGGYEQYF
v_call: TRBV4-2; j_call: TRBJ2-5; d_call: TRBD2; clone_size: .; cdr3_nt: TGTGCCAGCAGCCAAGATTATCGCGGGGGGGCCGGGGAGACCCAGTACTTC; cdr3_aa: CASSQDYRGGAGETQYF
v_call: TRBV5-1; j_call: TRBJ2-1; d_call: .; clone_size: .; cdr3_nt: TGCGCCAGCAGCGACCCGGGTCGGGGTGTGATTGGCAATGAGCAGTTCTTC; cdr3_aa: CASSDPGRGVIGNEQFF
v_call: TRBV5-1; j_call: TRBJ2-2; d_call: TRBD1; clone_size: .; cdr3_nt: TGCGCCAGCAGTTCCCGGGGGGACAGGGTTCCCGGGGAGCTGTTTTTT; cdr3_aa: CASSSRGDRVPGELFF
v_call: TRBV30; j_call: TRBJ1-2; d_call: TRBD1; clone_size: .; cdr3_nt: TGTGCCTGGAGGATAGGGACAGGCACCCCCCCTAACTATGGCTACACCTTC; cdr3_aa: CAWRIGTGTPPNYGYTF
v_call: TRBV7-2; j_call: TRBJ2-5; d_call: TRBD2; clone_size: .; cdr3_nt: TGTGCCAGCAGCTTATCCCGTCGTAGCGGGGGTCTAGAGACCCAGTACTTC; cdr3_aa: CASSLSRRSGGLETQYF